This TCR beta chain was sequenced in a study of cytomegalovirus exposure and HLA in healthy donors (dated by TCRdb to between 2016 and 2019). In the study overall: In an earlier analysis of some 610 of the donors, approximately 260 Gb of sequence data and about 110 million unique TCR beta sequences from about 180 million T cells were reported. To decide whether each TCR beta V gene segment behaved as functional or pseudogenic, an earlier analysis of over 500 of the donors relied on high-throughput TCR beta sequencing. The aim of the study was to test whether cataloging public T cell receptors could identify signatures of past pathogen exposure. High-throughput TCR immunosequencing, statistical association of individual TCRs with disease status, and machine learning were combined to predict cytomegalovirus infection status. Among a few hundred genotyped donors of the cohort, an average of approximately 230,000 unique TCR beta nucleotide sequences were sequenced per donor, around 20% of them non-productive. A separate validation cohort of 100 to 150 different subjects was used in addition to the 666-subject first cohort. The number of typed donors differed by locus: about 620-630 for A, B, C, DRB1 and DQB1; approximately 520 for DQA1; some 590 for DPA1; and some 450 for DPB1. Rather than using new phenotypic data, the later analysis identified candidate immune exposures from TCR beta sequences and from how often those sequences occurred across donors. The T cell repertoires of around 730 subjects were profiled by immunosequencing and related to cytomegalovirus serostatus. Of the 300 to 400 genotyped donors, roughly 85% fell in the genetic ancestry cluster associated with self-reported Caucasian donors. Alongside the repertoire data, information on donor age, sex, ethnicity and CMV serostatus was compiled. Both class I and class II loci were covered by HLA typing, at four-digit resolution. A later analysis re-analyzed previously published TCR beta repertoires from 666 donors and added high-resolution HLA genotyping to study TCR occurrence patterns. Because of strong linkage in the cohort, roughly five DR-DQ haplotypes were treated as single units for association and clustering. A later genetic analysis used genome-wide SNP genotypes for about 55% of the 666 donors, treating that subset as a discovery cohort. Roughly 320 gigabases of sequencing data and 70 million to 100 million unique TCR sequences made up an early release that covered several hundred HLA-typed donors. All discovery cohort repertoires had been generated on a single sequencing platform.

The cohort consisted of 650 to 700 healthy bone marrow donors. At the time of sampling, every cohort member was nominally healthy, though immune exposures that went unrecorded were likely present. The donor tested CMV seronegative, placing the donor among the 350 or so seronegative members of the cohort. A peripheral blood sample was provided by each donor, and peripheral blood mononuclear cells were used for TCR beta sequencing. The Qiagen DNeasy Blood Extraction Kit was used to extract genomic DNA from the blood cell samples. Details on this clone: Which antigen it targets is not known. Base qualities are not provided; no much larger clone lies one nucleotide away.

The CDR3 has 16 amino acids, counting the end cysteine and phenylalanine. The entry retains the CDR3 DNA only, 48 bases that are in frame from base 1. From the germline V gene, CDR1 is MDHEN and CDR2 is SYDVKM. V is shortened by 6 bases, J by 1 base, and the region joining them spans 19 bases. The library was made by the immunoSEQ multiplex PCR assay. For the multiplex PCR, a mixture combining 60 forward primers for TCR Vbeta segments and 13 reverse primers for TCR Jbeta segments was used. Amplification of the CDR3 region of rearranged TCR beta genes was performed with a multiplex PCR assay on genomic DNA. On the Illumina HiSeq System, the amplified TCR beta libraries were sequenced as 87-base-pair reads. As for how the authors treated the data: A later analysis counted about 76 million unique TCR beta chains across the 600 to 850 repertoires, and some 11 million of these chains were shared by at least two donors. Raw reads were error-corrected and collapsed into unique sequences with a nearest-neighbor algorithm that merged closely related sequences to remove PCR and sequencing errors. Alignment of CDR3 sequences to IMGT reference sequences was used to assign V, D and J gene segments. For a sequence to be retained, at least a six-nucleotide match to both a V gene segment and a J gene segment was required. A rearrangement counted as productive if the CDR3 had no stop codons and remained in frame with V and J, and every other rearrangement counted as non-productive. Following IMGT convention, CDR3 was defined as the stretch from the second conserved V-encoded cysteine up to the conserved J-encoded phenylalanine. Sequences without an unambiguous match to a single V gene segment were excluded from the earlier analysis of 587 of the donors. In an earlier analysis of roughly 500 of the donors, V segments were called functional above 56.7% productive rearrangements and were called segregating when the between-donor standard deviation exceeded 5%. A statistical classification framework was developed to diagnose cytomegalovirus status using the catalog of TCR beta chain sequences. A later analysis assigned V and J genes by comparing TCR nucleotide sequences with IMGT/GENE-DB human TR gene sequences. The TCRdist pipeline was used in a later analysis to assign CDR3 sequences and most-parsimonious VDJ recombination scenarios. In a later analysis, each TCR beta chain was defined by its CDR3 amino acid sequence together with its V-gene family, and reads without a unique V-gene family were excluded. In a later analysis, approximately 590 highly shared, low-generation-probability nucleotide sequences were removed to address suspected cross-contamination and a sequencing artifact. A later analysis calculated a clonal expansion index for each public chain from normalized within-repertoire ranks of inferred template counts. In a later analysis, generation probabilities were computed with a VDJ recombination model fitted to out-of-frame rearrangements, and the resulting probabilities were checked against IGoR. In a later analysis, hypergeometric tests were used to score TCR-TCR, TCR-HLA and TCR-CMV co-occurrence, with a repertoire-size bias correction applied to TCR pairs. In a later analysis, false discovery rates were estimated by permuting HLA or CMV assignments 20 times. In a later analysis, co-occurring TCRs were grouped using DBSCAN, with TCRdist sequence similarity added in when clustering inside HLA-allele-positive subsets. For co-occurrence clustering, repertoires with fewer than 30,000 or more than 120,000 public chains were excluded, along with roughly 5 repertoires with anomalous nucleotide sharing. TCRdb obtained this table from immuneACCESS and retained in-frame rearrangements with V and J assigned. These tables miss some clones; where compared with another copy, unresolved V genes account for less than half of the shortfall, and the remainder is unexplained. That table is the source of V, J and clone size, and D and trimming were worked out from the DNA. The sample has 200,000 to 250,000 clones on record, about 74% of them singletons. Jointly, the top ten make up around 16% of the sample.

What the research found in general, with its limitations: V-gene and J-gene trimming of TCR beta chains was associated with a missense DCLRE1C variant in a later genetic analysis, and the association was replicated in an independent cohort. A further reported finding was that TCR beta sequences accurately predicted the HLA-A and HLA-B alleles for most subjects in the first cohort. The study gave a list of 150 to 200 TCR beta chains associated with cytomegalovirus. Some IMGT-functional V segments, including TRBV6-2 and TRBV6-3, could not be distinguished by the 87-base-pair reads and were therefore excluded. According to the authors, the approach could potentially be generalized to other disease states and immunological phenotypes. In a later analysis, the rate of TCR association differed among HLA loci, with DRB1 alleles having the most associated TCRs and HLA-C alleles having the fewest. Immune exposure information for the cohort was limited to CMV serostatus. Correlated functional status among segregating V segments might reflect linkage disequilibrium, but an unknown experimental factor could not be ruled out. Presence/absence analyses assumed roughly uniform sequencing depth across donors, an assumption that may not hold. A later analysis reported that several top co-occurrence clusters appeared linked to parvovirus B19, influenza, CMV and Epstein-Barr virus. When HLA alleles, especially DR and DQ, strongly co-occurred, attributing TCR associations to individual alleles was difficult. The classifier was reported to diagnose cytomegalovirus status with high specificity and sensitivity in both the original and validation cohorts. A group of highly shared sequence variants was considered likely to be a technical artifact of the sequencing pipeline. A few of the identified cytomegalovirus-associated TCR beta chains were confirmed in vitro to be specific for cytomegalovirus antigens. Broadly in line with IMGT annotations, most TCR beta V segments showed up in productive rearrangements about 90% or about 30% of the time in an earlier analysis of approximately 600 of the donors. Because some donors lacked HLA typing at each locus, the association tests relied only on the typed subset. According to a later analysis, most CMV-associated TCR beta chains appeared to be HLA-restricted, and the HLA associations seemed to be driven largely by CMV exposure. In a later analysis, HLA-associated TCR beta chains were found to be more clonally expanded and to have lower generation probabilities than equally common non-associated chains. This cohort had only TCR beta chains sequenced, and the lack of alpha or paired-chain data limited which features could be detected. In a later genetic analysis, fewer N-insertions in productive TCRs were reported among donors in an Asian-associated ancestry cluster than the roughly 710-donor mean. While some public TCRs were present in many individuals, most TCR sequences turned up only very rarely across donors. Some 15 rarely observed V segments, including chromosome 9 orphons, were excluded from the earlier analysis of about 500 of the donors because counts were too low. At a false discovery rate of 0.05, a later analysis linked 16,951 TCR beta sequences to specific HLA alleles.

Sequences were obtained from PBMCs. The chain is assembled from TRBV28 and TRBJ2-7; a weak D assignment points to TRBD2 (6 bases agree). This TCR derives from a man aged 35 to 55 in good health and CMV-seronegative. The CDR3 region: CASRTAGTLTSYEQYF. The DNA sequence reads TGTGCCAGCAGAACAGCCGGGACTCTTACATCCTACGAGCAGTACTTC.